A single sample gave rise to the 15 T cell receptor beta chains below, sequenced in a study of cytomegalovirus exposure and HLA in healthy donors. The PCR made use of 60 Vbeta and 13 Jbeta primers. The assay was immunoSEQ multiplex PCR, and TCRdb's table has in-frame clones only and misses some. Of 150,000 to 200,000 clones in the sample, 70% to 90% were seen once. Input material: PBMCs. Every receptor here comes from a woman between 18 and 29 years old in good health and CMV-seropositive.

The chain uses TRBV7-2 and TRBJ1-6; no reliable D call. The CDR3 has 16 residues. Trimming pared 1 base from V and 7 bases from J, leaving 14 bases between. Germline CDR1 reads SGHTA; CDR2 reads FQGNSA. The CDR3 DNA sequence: TGTGCCAGCAGCTTAGGTTTAATGGCCGGGAATTCACCCCTCCACTTT. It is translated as CASSLGLMAGNSPLHF.

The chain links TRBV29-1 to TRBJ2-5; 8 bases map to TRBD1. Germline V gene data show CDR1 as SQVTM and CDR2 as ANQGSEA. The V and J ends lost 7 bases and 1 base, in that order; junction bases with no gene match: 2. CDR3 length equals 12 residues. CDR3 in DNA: TGCAGCGCCGGGACAGGCCAAGAGACCCAGTACTTC. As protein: CSAGTGQETQYF.

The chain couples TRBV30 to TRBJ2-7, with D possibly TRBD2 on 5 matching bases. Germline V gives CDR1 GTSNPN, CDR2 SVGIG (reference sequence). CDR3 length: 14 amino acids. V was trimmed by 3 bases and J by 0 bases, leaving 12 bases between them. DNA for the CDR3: TGTGCCTGGAGGGACTCCAGAGGCTCCTACGAGCAGTACTTC. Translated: CAWRDSRGSYEQYF.

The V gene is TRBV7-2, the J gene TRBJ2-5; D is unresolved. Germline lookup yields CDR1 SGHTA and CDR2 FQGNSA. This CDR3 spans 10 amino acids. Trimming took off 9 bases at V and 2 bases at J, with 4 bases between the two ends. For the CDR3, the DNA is TGTGCCAGAGCACAAGAGACCCAGTACTTC. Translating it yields CARAQETQYF.

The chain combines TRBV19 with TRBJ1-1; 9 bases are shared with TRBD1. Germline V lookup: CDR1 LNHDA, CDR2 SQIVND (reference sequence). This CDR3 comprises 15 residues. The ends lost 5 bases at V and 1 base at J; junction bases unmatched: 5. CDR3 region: CASSSLGQGNTEAFF. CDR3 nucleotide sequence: TGTGCCAGTAGTTCTTTGGGACAGGGGAACACTGAAGCTTTCTTT.

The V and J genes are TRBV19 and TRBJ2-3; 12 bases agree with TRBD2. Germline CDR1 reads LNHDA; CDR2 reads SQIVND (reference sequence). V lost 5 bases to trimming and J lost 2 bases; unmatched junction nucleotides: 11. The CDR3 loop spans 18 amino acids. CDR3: CASSGRGLAGFYTDTQYF. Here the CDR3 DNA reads TGTGCCAGTAGTGGGAGGGGACTAGCGGGTTTTTACACAGATACGCAGTATTTT.

The CDR3 spells CATETGTNVLTF. CDR3 coding DNA: TGTGCCACCGAGACAGGTACCAACGTCCTGACTTTC. The rearrangement joins TRBV28 to TRBJ2-6, with a tentative D call TRBD1 (6 bases). CDR1 is MDHEN, CDR2 SYDVKM, per germline. CDR3 length: 12 residues. The V end was cut by 10 bases, the J end by 8 bases, with 12 bases between.

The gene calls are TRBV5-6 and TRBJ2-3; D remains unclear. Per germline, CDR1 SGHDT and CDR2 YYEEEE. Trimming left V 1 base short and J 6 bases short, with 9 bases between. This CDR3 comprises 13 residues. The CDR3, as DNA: TGTGCCAGCAGCTTGTACCAGGCCGATACGCAGTATTTT. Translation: CASSLYQADTQYF.

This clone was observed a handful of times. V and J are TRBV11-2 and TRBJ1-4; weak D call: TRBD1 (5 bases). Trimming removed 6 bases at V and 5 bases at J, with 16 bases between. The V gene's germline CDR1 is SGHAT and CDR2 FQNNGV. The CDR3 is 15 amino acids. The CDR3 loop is CASSDSGLKNEKLFF. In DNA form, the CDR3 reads TGTGCCAGCAGTGACTCAGGGCTGAAGAATGAAAAACTGTTTTTT. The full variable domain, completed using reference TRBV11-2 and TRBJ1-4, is EAGVAQSPRYKIIEKRQSVAFWCNPISGHATLYWYQQILGQGPKLLIQFQNNGVVDDSQLPKDRFSAERLKGVDSTLKIQPAKLEDSAVYLCASSDSGLKNEKLFFGSGTQLSVL.

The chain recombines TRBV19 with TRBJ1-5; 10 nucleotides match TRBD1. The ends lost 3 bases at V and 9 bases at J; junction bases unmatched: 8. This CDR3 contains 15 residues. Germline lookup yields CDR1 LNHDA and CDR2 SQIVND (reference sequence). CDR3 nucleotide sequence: TGTGCCAGTAGTATGGGACAGGGGCCAAATACGCCCCAGCATTTT. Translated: CASSMGQGPNTPQHF.

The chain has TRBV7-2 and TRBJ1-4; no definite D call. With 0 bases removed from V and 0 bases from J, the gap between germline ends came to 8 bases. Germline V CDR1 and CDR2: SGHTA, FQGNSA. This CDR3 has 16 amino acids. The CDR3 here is CASSLAHGATNEKLFF. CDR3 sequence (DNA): TGTGCCAGCAGCTTAGCGCACGGGGCAACTAATGAAAAACTGTTTTTT.

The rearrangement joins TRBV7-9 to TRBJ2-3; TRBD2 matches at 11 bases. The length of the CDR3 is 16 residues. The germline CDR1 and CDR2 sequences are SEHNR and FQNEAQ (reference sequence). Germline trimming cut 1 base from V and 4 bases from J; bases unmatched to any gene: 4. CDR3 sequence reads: CASSLVGLAESDTQYF. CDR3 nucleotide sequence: TGTGCCAGCAGCTTAGTGGGACTAGCGGAGTCAGATACGCAGTATTTT.

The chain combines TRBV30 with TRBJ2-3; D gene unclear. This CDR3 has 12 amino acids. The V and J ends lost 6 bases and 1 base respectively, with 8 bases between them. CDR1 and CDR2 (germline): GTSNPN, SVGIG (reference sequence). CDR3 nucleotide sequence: TGTGCCTGTAGCTCTGGCACAGATACGCAGTATTTT. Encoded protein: CACSSGTDTQYF.

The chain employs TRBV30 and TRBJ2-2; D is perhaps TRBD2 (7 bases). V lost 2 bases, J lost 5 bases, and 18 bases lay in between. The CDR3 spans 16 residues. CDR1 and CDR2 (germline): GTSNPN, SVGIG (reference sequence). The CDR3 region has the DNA TGTGCCTGGAGTTACTTAGGGGGGGGCCCGACCGGGGAGCTGTTTTTT. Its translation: CAWSYLGGGPTGELFF.

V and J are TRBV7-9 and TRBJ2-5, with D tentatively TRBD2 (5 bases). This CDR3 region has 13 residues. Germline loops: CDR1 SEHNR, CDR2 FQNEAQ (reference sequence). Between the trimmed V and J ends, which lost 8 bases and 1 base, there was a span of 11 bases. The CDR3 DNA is TGTGCCAGCCGGGATGAGTCCCAAGAGACCCAGTACTTC. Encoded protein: CASRDESQETQYF.